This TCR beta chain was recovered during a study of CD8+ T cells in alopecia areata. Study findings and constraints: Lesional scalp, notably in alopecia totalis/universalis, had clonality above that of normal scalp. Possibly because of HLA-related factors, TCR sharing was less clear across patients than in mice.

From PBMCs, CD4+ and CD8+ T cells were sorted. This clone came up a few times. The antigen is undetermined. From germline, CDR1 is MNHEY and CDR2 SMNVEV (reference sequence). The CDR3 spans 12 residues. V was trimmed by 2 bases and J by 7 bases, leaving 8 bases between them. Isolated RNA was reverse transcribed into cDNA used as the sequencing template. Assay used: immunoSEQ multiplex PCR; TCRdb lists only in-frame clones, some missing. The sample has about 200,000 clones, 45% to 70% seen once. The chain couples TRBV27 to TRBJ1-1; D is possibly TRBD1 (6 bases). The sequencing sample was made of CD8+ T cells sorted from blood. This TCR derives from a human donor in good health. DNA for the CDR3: TGTGCCAGCAGTTTAGGGGGCAGTGAAGCTTTCTTT. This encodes CASSLGGSEAFF.